This is a list of T cell receptor beta chains from one sample in a study of neurological immune-mediated disorders. TCRdb recomputed calls from the 5' RACE reads with MiXCR, one row per CDR3 protein. Found here are tens of thousands of distinct CDR3 sequences, approximately 11% of them singletons; the top ten hold over 8.5%. The sequenced sample was PBMCs. Receptors were obtained from a woman aged 55-69 years with HTLV-1-associated myelopathy (HAM/TSP). Each CDR3 is given with its conserved first and last residue.

V	CDR3
TRBV2	CASGRRLAGITDTQYF
TRBV5-1	CASTPGLLNTEAFF
TRBV15	CATSRVTGGANVLTF
TRBV18	CASSGTDLYEQYF
TRBV20-1	CSARGASPLQNTGELFF
TRBV10-3	CAITTGGVGDTQYF
TRBV7-6	CASSLGPLGSGSTSDEQFF
TRBV5-1	CASSLQFSGANVLTF
TRBV20-1	CSARNAGESSYEQYF
TRBV5-1	CASSHSGIGNEQFF
TRBV5-1	CASSPRGHGETQYF
TRBV11-2	CASSSGWLATDEQYF
TRBV10-3	CASGGDHNSPLHF
TRBV29-1	CSVEVQSTDTQYF
TRBV27	CASSFRGGSETQYF
TRBV5-1	CASSFTGEGETQYF
TRBV20-1	CSANWGQRQETQYF
TRBV3-1	CASSQSYPLDRLMHNEQFF
TRBV20-1	CSAQGRNQPQHF
TRBV5-1	CASSLEPTGWANEQFF
TRBV7-2	CASSLADSRADTQYF
TRBV9	CASSPPGGRPRDEQFF
TRBV29-1	CSVVAGANQPQHF
TRBV5-1	CASNPSGLTDTQYF
TRBV4-1	CASSHVTGAFPYEQYF